These 16 T cell receptor beta chains were sequenced from one sample in a study of T cell responses to AZD1222 COVID-19 vaccine listed by TCRdb under 2021. The library was obtained by the immunoSEQ multiplex PCR assay. As stored in TCRdb, this immuneACCESS dataset retains in-frame rearrangements with V and J assigned. A fraction of the clones does not appear; measured against another copy, unresolved V genes explain less than half of the discrepancy, and the remainder lacks a known reason. The sample table lists more than 90,000 clones, 85% to 90% of them with a count of one. The biggest ten clones account for around 17% of the sample. The time point label, read with the paper, signifies: about 28 days (+/-7) after the second vaccine dose. Specimen: peripheral blood, collected 28 days after the second AZD1222 dose. These receptors came from an adult who received the AZD1222 COVID-19 vaccine.

To note about this clone: Other DNA variants within this sample encode the same CDR3. The J gene is TRBJ2-7, the V gene TRBV6-2 or TRBV6-3; no clear D. The CDR3 is made up of 12 amino acids. Germline lookup yields CDR1 MNHEY and CDR2 SVGEGT. V lost 0 bases to trimming and J lost 4 bases, with 4 bases between them. CDR3: CASSYSVYEQYF. The DNA for the CDR3 is TGTGCCAGCAGTTACTCGGTATACGAGCAGTACTTC.

This chain connects TRBV11-2 to TRBJ2-1; 12 bases fit TRBD2. This CDR3 is 15 amino acids long. Per germline, CDR1 SGHAT and CDR2 FQNNGV. V dropped 3 bases and J dropped 9; count of bases not matched to a gene: 6. CDR3 residues: CASSFLLAGGSEQFF. The CDR3 DNA reads as TGTGCCAGCAGCTTTTTGCTAGCGGGAGGGAGTGAGCAGTTCTTC.

With regard to this clone: Different DNA sequences within this sample yield the same CDR3. The rearrangement uses TRBV7-9 and TRBJ2-7, with TRBD1 identical over 8 bases. CDR3 length: 13 residues. After removal of 5 bases from V and 3 bases from J, the junction contained 3 bases not matched to a gene. Germline V gene data show CDR1 as SEHNR and CDR2 as FQNEAQ (reference sequence). CDR3 DNA sequence: TGTGCCAGCAGCCCCGGACAGGGCTACGAGCAGTACTTC. This encodes CASSPGQGYEQYF.

This clone was detected only a few times. V and J are TRBV7-9 and TRBJ2-5; D is perhaps TRBD1 (6 bases). The CDR3 is made up of 15 amino acids. V lost 5 bases, J lost 9 bases, and 22 bases lay in between. Germline V gene data show CDR1 as SEHNR and CDR2 as FQNEAQ (reference sequence). The CDR3 loop is CASSPADRFEKSQYF. The DNA for the CDR3 is TGTGCCAGCAGCCCGGCGGACAGATTCGAGAAATCCCAGTACTTC. Full variable domain (missing parts from reference TRBV7-9 and TRBJ2-5): DTGVSQNPRHKITKRGQNVTFRCDPISEHNRLYWYRQTLGQGPEFLTYFQNEAQLEKSRLLSDRFSAERPKGSFSTLEIQRTEQGDSAMYLCASSPADRFEKSQYFGPGTRLLVL.

This chain links TRBV6-2 or TRBV6-3 with TRBJ1-1; D possibly corresponds to TRBD1 (5 bases). This CDR3 has 14 residues. V dropped 4 bases and J dropped 7 bases, with 16 bases sitting between them. Germline V gene data show CDR1 as MNHEY and CDR2 as SVGEGT. The CDR3 region has the DNA TGTGCCAGCAGTTTAAGGGGCGAGGTTGGTGAAGCTTTCTTT. Its translation: CASSLRGEVGEAFF.

This chain uses TRBV6-6 with TRBJ1-4; a weak D match, TRBD1 (5 bases). There are 15 residues in the CDR3. Germline CDR1 MNHNY, CDR2 SVGAGI (reference sequence). The ends were cut back, 5 bases at V and 8 bases at J, with 18 bases in the middle. CDR3 nucleotide sequence: TGTGCCAGCAGTAGGGGTGGGGTCTTCTTAGAAAAACTGTTTTTT. Translated: CASSRGGVFLEKLFF.

The chain has TRBV5-8 and TRBJ1-5; TRBD1 aligns across 11 bases. Germline V CDR1 and CDR2: SGHTS, YDEGEE. This CDR3 comprises 16 residues. Trimming took 4 bases from V and 5 from J; bases not matched to a gene: 8. The CDR3 loop is CASSQGQGAFDQPQHF. Here the CDR3 DNA reads TGTGCCAGCAGCCAAGGACAGGGGGCATTTGATCAGCCCCAGCATTTT.

This chain joins TRBV19 and TRBJ1-1, with D perhaps matching TRBD1 (5 bases). The CDR3 is 15 residues long. Deletions cut 7 bases from V and 4 bases from J, with 19 bases between. The germline CDR1 and CDR2 sequences are LNHDA and SQIVND (reference sequence). CDR3 protein: CASTREEGSSTEAFF. CDR3 nucleotide sequence: TGTGCCAGTACCCGGGAGGAGGGGTCGAGCACTGAAGCTTTCTTT.

The rearrangement links TRBV9 to TRBJ1-3; 7 bases map to TRBD1. Losses at the gene ends were 2 bases for V and 3 bases for J; bases not matched to a gene: 2. Germline-derived CDR1 and CDR2 are SGDLS and YYNGEE. This CDR3 has 14 amino acids. CDR3 DNA sequence: TGTGCCAGCAGCGTCTCAGGGGGTGGAAACACCATATATTTT. Amino acid sequence: CASSVSGGGNTIYF.

V is TRBV19 and J is TRBJ1-5; D is undetermined. V was shortened by 3 bases and J by 7 bases, with 10 bases between the two germline ends. CDR3 length: 13 amino acids. Germline V gene sequence: CDR1 LNHDA, CDR2 SQIVND (reference sequence). CDR3 coding DNA: TGTGCCAGTAGTATTAAGGGAGGCCAGCCCCAGCATTTT. Protein sequence: CASSIKGGQPQHF.

The chain uses TRBV14 and TRBJ1-2; D unclear. The CDR3 is made up of 13 amino acids. Trimming removed 2 bases from V and 4 bases from J, with 8 bases in between. CDR1 and CDR2 (germline): SGHDN, FVKESK. CDR3 coding DNA: TGTGCCAGCAGCCAACAATACAGCTATGGCTACACCTTC. This codes for CASSQQYSYGYTF.

This clone has just one count. The rearrangement links TRBV11-2 to TRBJ1-3; no clear D. This CDR3 comprises 16 residues. Germline V gene sequence: CDR1 SGHAT, CDR2 FQNNGV. V was trimmed by 2 bases and J by 2 bases, leaving 13 bases between them. The CDR3 nucleotides are TGTGCCAGCAGCTTATTGTCCGTCCAAACTGGAAACACCATATATTTT. It codes for CASSLLSVQTGNTIYF.

The chain has TRBV10-3 and TRBJ2-1; TRBD2 matches at 7 bases. The length of the CDR3 is 15 residues. Trimming removed 7 bases from V and 6 bases from J; junction bases left unmatched: 12. Germline CDR1 reads ENHRY; CDR2 reads SYGVKD. CDR3 in amino acids: CAIMNTGGRGNEQFF. CDR3 sequence (DNA): TGTGCCATCATGAACACAGGAGGGAGGGGCAATGAGCAGTTCTTC.

A single count supports this clone. The chain has TRBV5-6 and TRBJ1-1; 7 positions match TRBD1. In germline, CDR1 is SGHDT, CDR2 YYEEEE. The CDR3 runs to 17 residues. J lost 1 base, V lost 4 bases, and 13 bases had no gene match. The CDR3 region is CASSPSYAGGTNTEAFF. CDR3 DNA sequence: TGTGCCAGCAGCCCATCCTACGCAGGGGGAACGAACACTGAAGCTTTCTTT.

This clone was found once. CDR3 protein: CASSLAWGSENTDTQYF. In DNA form, the CDR3 reads TGTGCCAGCAGCTTGGCCTGGGGTAGCGAAAACACAGATACGCAGTATTTT. The chain has TRBV5-6 and TRBJ2-3; maybe TRBD2 (5 bases). The CDR3 sequence is 17 residues long. Deletions cut 0 bases from V and 2 bases from J, with 16 bases between. CDR1 and CDR2 from the germline V gene are SGHDT and YYEEEE.

This chain uses TRBV6-2 or TRBV6-3 with TRBJ2-7; 8 bases align to TRBD2. V shed 0 bases, J shed 2 bases, and the junction held 0 bases outside the gene matches. The germline V gene has CDR1 MNHEY and CDR2 SVGEGT. This CDR3 comprises 14 residues. DNA of the CDR3: TGTGCCAGCAGTTACTCGGGACTAGCCTACGAGCAGTACTTC. This gives the protein CASSYSGLAYEQYF.